This T cell receptor beta chain is from a study of CD8+CD57+ T cells in acquired aplastic anemia. Investigators profiled TCR beta VDJ and CDR3 from genomic DNA template. MiXCR, applied by TCRdb to the reads, yields one record per CDR3 protein. The sample records 350,000 to 450,000 distinct CDR3 sequences, approximately 70% being singletons. J was trimmed by 10 bases and V by 5 bases; bases with no gene match: 5. The CDR3 length is 14 residues. Germline-derived CDR1 and CDR2 are LNHDA and SQIVND (reference sequence). The TCR was taken from a human donor in good health, serving as a control. Specimen: sorted CD4+, CD8+, or CD8+CD57+ T cells (not recorded which) from PBMCs. This chain joins TRBV19 and TRBJ1-6; 10 bases are a match to TRBD1. The CDR3 nucleotides are TGTGCCAGTAGTCCGGGACAGGGGAGGTCACCCCTCCACTTT. This encodes CASSPGQGRSPLHF.